Listed here is a single T cell receptor (beta chain). Produced via immunoSEQ multiplex PCR; TCRdb's table is partial and in-frame only. The repertoire holds under 130,000 clones, with more than 85% as singletons. This specimen belongs to a study of T cell responses to AZD1222 COVID-19 vaccine. The sample in question was peripheral blood, obtained on day 0 of AZD1222 vaccination. The TCR originated in an adult in good health.

The CDR3 region has the DNA TGCGCCAGCAGTGACGGTGAAAAACTGTTTTTT. Residues: CASSDGEKLFF. The genes are TRBV10-1 and TRBJ1-4; unclear D gene. CDR1 is WNHNN and CDR2 is SYGVQD in the germline V gene (reference sequence). The CDR3 runs 11 residues. The V end lost 3 bases, the J end lost 7 bases, and 3 bases lay between the germline ends.